What follows are 14 T cell receptor beta chains derived from one specimen sequenced in a study of blood T cell repertoires in COVID-19. The table came from immunoSEQ multiplex PCR; TCRdb's copy has only in-frame clones and leaves some out. The sample lists approximately 210,000 clones, roughly nine tenths occurring once. The sequenced material came from peripheral blood. These receptors all stem from a man aged 30 to 45 with acute or convalescent COVID-19.

The chain combines TRBV28 with TRBJ1-2; the D gene is possibly TRBD1 (5 bases). CDR3 length: 12 amino acids. Germline CDR1 is MDHEN and CDR2 is SYDVKM. The germline V and J ends were trimmed by 2 bases and 8 bases, with 9 bases remaining between them. This chain's CDR3 is CASSLRTGGYTF. The CDR3, as DNA: TGTGCCAGCAGTTTACGAACAGGAGGCTACACCTTC.

CDR3 residues: CASSVWRAENEKLFF. CDR3 bases: TGTGCCAGCAGTGTATGGAGGGCGGAAAATGAAAAACTGTTTTTT. The chain links TRBV2 to TRBJ1-4; no clear D gene. Germline V CDR1 and CDR2: SNHLY, FYNNEI. V was shortened by 4 bases and J by 5 bases, with 14 bases between the two germline ends. This CDR3 is built from 15 residues. The full variable domain, rest sourced from reference TRBV2 and TRBJ1-4, is EPEVTQTPSHQVTQMGQEVILRCVPISNHLYFYWYRQILGQKVEFLVSFYNNEISEKSEIFDDQFSVERPDGSNFTLKIRSTKLEDSAMYFCASSVWRAENEKLFFGSGTQLSVL.

The V and J genes are TRBV11-3 and TRBJ1-3; D is unresolved. Trimming removed 2 bases from V and 7 bases from J, with 9 bases in between. This CDR3 is built from 13 residues. Germline assignment: CDR1 SGHNT and CDR2 YENEEA. The CDR3 spells CASSLRSENTIYF. The CDR3 bases are TGTGCCAGCAGCTTACGAAGCGAGAACACCATATATTTT. Supplemented by reference TRBV11-3 and TRBJ1-3, the full variable domain reads EAGVVQSPRYKIIEKKQPVAFWCNPISGHNTLYWYLQNLGQGPELLIRYENEEAVDDSQLPKDRFSAERLKGVDSTLKIQPAELGDSAVYLCASSLRSENTIYFGEGSWLTVV.

The rearrangement joins TRBV27 to TRBJ2-5; 11 bases are shared with TRBD2. The CDR3 contains 15 residues. CDR1 MNHEY and CDR2 SMNVEV come from the germline V gene (reference sequence). Trimming removed 10 bases from V and 5 bases from J; junction bases left unmatched: 12. CDR3 residues: CATAFRTSGRETQYF. The CDR3 nucleotides are TGTGCCACCGCTTTTCGGACTAGCGGGCGGGAGACCCAGTACTTC.

This sequence joins TRBV6-6 and TRBJ1-1; no clear D. The ends were cut back, 7 bases at V and 1 base at J, with 10 bases in the middle. This CDR3 is built from 13 residues. The germline V gene has CDR1 MNHNY and CDR2 SVGAGI (reference sequence). This CDR3 is CASNPNKNTEAFF. CDR3 in DNA: TGTGCCAGCAACCCCAACAAGAACACTGAAGCTTTCTTT.

The chain links TRBV30 to TRBJ1-3; D is unresolved. V lost 4 bases to trimming and J lost 4 bases, with 8 bases between them. CDR3 length equals 12 residues. Germline CDR1 is GTSNPN and CDR2 is SVGIG (reference sequence). The DNA for the CDR3 is TGTGCCTGGACCGGGTCCGGAAACACCATATATTTT. It translates to CAWTGSGNTIYF.

The J gene is TRBJ1-3, the V gene TRBV5-6, with D unclear. Trimming removed 2 bases at V and 4 bases at J, with 7 bases between. The CDR3 consists of 13 residues. Germline V lookup: CDR1 SGHDT, CDR2 YYEEEE. The CDR3 bases are TGTGCCAGCAGCTTCAGAGGAGGAAACACCATATATTTT. Protein product: CASSFRGGNTIYF.

The V and J genes are TRBV6-5 and TRBJ1-2, with 7 bases fitting TRBD1. The CDR3 length is 15 residues. J lost 2 bases, V lost 6 bases, and 9 bases had no gene match. The germline V gene has CDR1 MNHEY and CDR2 SVGAGI. The CDR3 sequence is CASRPRQGRNYGYTF. CDR3 in DNA: TGTGCCAGCAGGCCCAGACAGGGCCGAAACTATGGCTACACCTTC.

The V gene is TRBV19, the J gene TRBJ1-2; a possible D gene is TRBD1 (6 bases). This CDR3 has 13 residues. Trimming shortened V by 5 bases and J by 6 bases, and 13 bases separated the two germline ends. Germline-derived CDR1 and CDR2 are LNHDA and SQIVND (reference sequence). The CDR3 bases are TGTGCCAGTAGTGTGACAGGACGGGATGGCTACACCTTC. Encoded protein: CASSVTGRDGYTF.

This clone was picked up one time. The V and J genes are TRBV7-9 and TRBJ1-1; 8 bases are a match to TRBD1. Trimming took 5 bases from V and 0 from J; bases not matched to a gene: 5. The CDR3 contains 15 residues. Germline lookup yields CDR1 SEHNR and CDR2 FQNEAQ (reference sequence). The DNA for the CDR3 is TGTGCCAGCAGCACCCGACAGGGGCTGAACACTGAAGCTTTCTTT. It yields the protein CASSTRQGLNTEAFF.

The gene calls are TRBV6-5 and TRBJ2-3; D is unresolved. Germline V gives CDR1 MNHEY, CDR2 SVGAGI. Trimming shortened V by 7 bases and J by 0 bases, and 11 bases separated the two germline ends. The CDR3 contains 14 residues. DNA for the CDR3: TGTGCCAGCACTTGGGCCCGCAGCACAGATACGCAGTATTTT. Encoded protein: CASTWARSTDTQYF.

This chain uses TRBV27 with TRBJ2-1; 8 nucleotides align to TRBD1. The CDR3 runs to 15 residues. J lost 6 bases, V lost 5 bases, and 9 bases had no gene match. Germline V gives CDR1 MNHEY, CDR2 SMNVEV (reference sequence). CDR3 coding DNA: TGTGCCAGCAGTCCTCGGACAGGGACGGTCAATGAGCAGTTCTTC. Translation: CASSPRTGTVNEQFF.

This clone has a single count. CDR3 DNA sequence: TGTGCCAGCTCACCGCCGGGACTGTACATGAACACTGAAGCTTTCTTT. Encoded protein: CASSPPGLYMNTEAFF. V is TRBV18 and J is TRBJ1-1; the D gene is possibly TRBD1 (5 bases). The germline gives CDR1 KGHSH, CDR2 LQKENI. The CDR3 consists of 16 residues. The germline V and J ends were trimmed by 3 bases and 0 bases, with 14 bases remaining between them.

V gene TRBV4-2 combines with J gene TRBJ1-1, with TRBD1 identical over 7 bases. The trim removed 3 bases at V and 1 base at J, leaving 11 bases unmatched. The CDR3 is 17 amino acids. The germline V gene has CDR1 LGHNA and CDR2 YNFKEQ. The CDR3 here is CASSQGSTGRRNTEAFF. The CDR3 DNA sequence: TGTGCCAGCAGCCAGGGCTCGACAGGGAGGAGGAACACTGAAGCTTTCTTT.